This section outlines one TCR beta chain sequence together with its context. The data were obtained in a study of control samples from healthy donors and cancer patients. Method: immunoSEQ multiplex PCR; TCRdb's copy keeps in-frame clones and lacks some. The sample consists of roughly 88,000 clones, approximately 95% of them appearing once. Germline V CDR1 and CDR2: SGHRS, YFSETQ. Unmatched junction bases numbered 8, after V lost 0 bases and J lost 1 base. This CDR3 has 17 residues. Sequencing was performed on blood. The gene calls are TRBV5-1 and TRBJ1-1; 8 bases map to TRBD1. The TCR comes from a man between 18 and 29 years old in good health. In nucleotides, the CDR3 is TGCGCCAGCAGCTTGGAGGTATGGACAGGGTCGAACACTGAAGCTTTCTTT. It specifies CASSLEVWTGSNTEAFF.